This T cell receptor (beta chain) was found in a study of blood T cell repertoires in COVID-19. Study in general: Sources were T cells, B-cell-depleted T cells, or PBMCs; the material itself was cDNA or gDNA.

Under the authors' procedure: Cell counts per sample came from amplifying reference gene primers. The protocol was immunoSEQ multiplex PCR, while the TCRdb copy is restricted to in-frame clones and leaves out a portion. V and J calls and clone size are given by that table; D and trimming were obtained from the DNA. The sample lists 200,000 to 250,000 clones, less than 90% occurring once. Germline V gene sequence: CDR1 MGHDK, CDR2 SYGVNS. V gave up 1 base and J gave up 7 bases; unmatched junction bases: 14. The CDR3 totals 17 residues. The chain recombines TRBV25-1 with TRBJ2-7; 9 bases match TRBD2. The TCR was taken from a woman aged 45-60 years in a cohort exposed to, infected with or recovered from COVID-19 (not recorded which). Sequencing used PBMCs or T cells enriched from blood (not recorded which). This chain's CDR3 is CASSEWSAAGGFGEQYF. The DNA for the CDR3 is TGTGCCAGCAGTGAATGGAGTGCAGCGGGGGGCTTTGGAGAGCAGTACTTC.